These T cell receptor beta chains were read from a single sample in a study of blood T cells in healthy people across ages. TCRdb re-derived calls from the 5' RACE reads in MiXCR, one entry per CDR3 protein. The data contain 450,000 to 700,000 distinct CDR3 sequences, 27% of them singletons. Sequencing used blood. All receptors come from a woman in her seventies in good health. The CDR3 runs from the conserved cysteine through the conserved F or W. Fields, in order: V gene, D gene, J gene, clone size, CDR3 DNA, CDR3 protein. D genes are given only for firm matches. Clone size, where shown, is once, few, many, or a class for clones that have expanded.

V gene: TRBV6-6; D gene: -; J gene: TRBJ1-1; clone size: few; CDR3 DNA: TGTGCCAGCTCCCTTCCGACGGGCAACACTGAAGCTTTCTTT; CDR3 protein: CASSLPTGNTEAFF
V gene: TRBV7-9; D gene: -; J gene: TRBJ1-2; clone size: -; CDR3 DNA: TGTGCCAGCAGCTTAGCAGGGGTAACGGGCTATGGCTACACCTTC; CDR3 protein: CASSLAGVTGYGYTF
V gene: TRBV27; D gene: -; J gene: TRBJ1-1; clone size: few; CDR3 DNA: TGTGCCAGCATCGGACGGACTGAAGCTTTCTTT; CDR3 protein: CASIGRTEAFF
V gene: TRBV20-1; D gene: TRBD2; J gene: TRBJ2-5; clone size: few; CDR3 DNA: TGCAGTACTCCCAGCGGGGGGGCCTGGGAGACCCAGTACTTC; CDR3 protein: CSTPSGGAWETQYF
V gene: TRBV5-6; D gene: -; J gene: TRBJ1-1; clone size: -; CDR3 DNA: TGTGCCAGCAACTTTAGGGATGAGACCACTGAAGCTTTCTTT; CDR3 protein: CASNFRDETTEAFF
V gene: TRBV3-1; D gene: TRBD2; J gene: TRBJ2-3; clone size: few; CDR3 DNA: TGTGCCAGCAGCTCCGGACTAGCGGACCGCACAGATACGCAGTATTTT; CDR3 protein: CASSSGLADRTDTQYF
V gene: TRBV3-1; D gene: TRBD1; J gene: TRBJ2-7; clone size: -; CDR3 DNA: TGTGCCAGCAGCCAAGGACAGGCGTCAGGGGGATACGAGCAGTACTTC; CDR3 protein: CASSQGQASGGYEQYF
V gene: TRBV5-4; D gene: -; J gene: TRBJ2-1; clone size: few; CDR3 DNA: TGTGCCAGCAGCTTAAGACGGGGGGCCCCCGATGAGCAGTTCTTC; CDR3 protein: CASSLRRGAPDEQFF
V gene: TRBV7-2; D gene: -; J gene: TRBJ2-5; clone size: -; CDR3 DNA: TGTGCCAGCAGCCTACTAGAGGGGGGGACCCAGTACTTC; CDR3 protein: CASSLLEGGTQYF
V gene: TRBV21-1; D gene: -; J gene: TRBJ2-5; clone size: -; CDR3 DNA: TGTGCCAGCAGCATTCGGGCTAGCGGGGACCCGGAGACCCAGTACTTC; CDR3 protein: CASSIRASGDPETQYF
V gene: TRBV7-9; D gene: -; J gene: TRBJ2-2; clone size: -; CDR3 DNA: TGTGCCAGCAGCGTAGATTCGAACACCGGGGAGCTGTTTTTT; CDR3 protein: CASSVDSNTGELFF
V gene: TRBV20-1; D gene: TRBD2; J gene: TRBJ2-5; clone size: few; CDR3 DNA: TGCAGTGCAGCGGGGGGGCCCCAAGAGACCCAGTACTTC; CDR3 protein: CSAAGGPQETQYF
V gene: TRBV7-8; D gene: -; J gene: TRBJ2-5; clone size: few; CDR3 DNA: TGTGCCAGCAGCTTGGGAGTAGCAGTCGGAGAGACCCAGTACTTC; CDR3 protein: CASSLGVAVGETQYF
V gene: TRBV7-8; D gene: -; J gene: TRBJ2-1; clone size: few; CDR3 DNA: TGTGCCAGCAGCTTCGGACTTGCCAGCTCCTACAATGAGCAGTTCTTC; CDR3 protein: CASSFGLASSYNEQFF
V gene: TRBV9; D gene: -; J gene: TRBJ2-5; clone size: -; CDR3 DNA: TGTGCCAGCAGCGGTGTTGCGGCACAAGAGACCCAGTACTTC; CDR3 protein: CASSGVAAQETQYF
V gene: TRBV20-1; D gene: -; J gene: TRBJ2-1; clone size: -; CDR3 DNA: TGCAGTGGGGCCCCGGGTCCTAATGAGCAGTTCTTC; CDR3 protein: CSGAPGPNEQFF
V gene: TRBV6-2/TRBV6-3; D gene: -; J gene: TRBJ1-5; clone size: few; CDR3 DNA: TGTGCCAGCAGTTACTCGAAAAGGGGGGCAAGAAGTCAGCCCCAGCATTTT; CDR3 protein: CASSYSKRGARSQPQHF
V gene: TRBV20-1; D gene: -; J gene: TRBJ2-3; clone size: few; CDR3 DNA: TGCAGTGCTACCCCTTTAATCGGAGCAGATACGCAGTATTTT; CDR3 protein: CSATPLIGADTQYF
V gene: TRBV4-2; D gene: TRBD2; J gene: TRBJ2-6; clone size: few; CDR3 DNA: TGTGCCAGCAGCCAAGAGCCTAGCGGGGGGTCTGGGGCCAACGTCCTGACTTTC; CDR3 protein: CASSQEPSGGSGANVLTF